This passage covers 14 T cell receptor beta chains from one sample sequenced in a study of T cells of healthy individuals. From the 5' RACE reads, TCRdb called clonotypes with MiXCR, one entry per CDR3 protein. The sample holds around 63,000 distinct CDR3 sequences, about 17% seen once. Receptors were obtained from a human donor in good health.

This clonotype was recorded at least ten times. The rearrangement uses TRBV28 and TRBJ1-2; the D is unclear. Germline values: CDR1 MDHEN, CDR2 SYDVKM. V was clipped by 3 bases and J by 5 bases, with 10 bases between them. The CDR3 spans 13 residues. The CDR3, as DNA: TGTGCCAGCAGTTTTCGGCAGGCGTATGGCTACACCTTC. It translates to CASSFRQAYGYTF.

This clonotype occurred a few times. V is TRBV4-1 and J is TRBJ1-5; weak D call: TRBD1 (5 bases). Germline V gives CDR1 MGHRA, CDR2 YSYEKL. The V end was cut by 2 bases, the J end by 2 bases, with 28 bases between. CDR3 length: 21 residues. The CDR3 bases are TGCGCCAGCAGCCAAAAGAGGGGCTCGGGGGGTTTTCTTCCAGGCAATCAGCCCCAGCATTTT. Translating gives CASSQKRGSGGFLPGNQPQHF.

This clonotype was picked up many times. This chain uses TRBV28 with TRBJ2-1; 9 positions match TRBD1. This CDR3 is 15 amino acids long. In germline, CDR1 is MDHEN, CDR2 SYDVKM. With 4 bases clipped from V and 6 bases from J, the junction kept 7 bases outside the gene matches. The CDR3 here is CASSSSGTGFNEQFF. The CDR3 bases are TGTGCCAGCAGTTCCTCCGGGACAGGGTTCAATGAGCAGTTCTTC.

The sample holds many counts of this clonotype. This chain links TRBV27 with TRBJ2-7, with TRBD2 identical over 9 bases. Germline V gene data show CDR1 as MNHEY and CDR2 as SMNVEV (reference sequence). The CDR3 totals 15 residues. J gave up 5 bases and V 0 bases, and 5 bases lay outside the gene matches. CDR3 region: CASSLSPSGKNEQYF. DNA for the CDR3: TGTGCCAGCAGTTTATCGCCTAGCGGGAAAAACGAGCAGTACTTC.

This clonotype was detected only a few times. This chain connects TRBV29-1 to TRBJ1-2; D gene ambiguous. Germline V gives CDR1 SQVTM, CDR2 ANQGSEA. The V gene lost 7 bases and the J gene lost 6 bases, with 3 bases spanning the gap. The CDR3 runs 8 residues. The CDR3 spells CSDHGYTF. The CDR3 DNA sequence: TGCAGCGACCATGGCTACACCTTC. The variable domain in full, completed from reference TRBV29-1 and TRBJ1-2, reads SAVISQKPSRDICQRGTSLTIQCQVDSQVTMMFWYRQQPGQSLTLIATANQGSEATYESGFVIDKFPISRPNLTFSTLTVSNMSPEDSSIYLCSDHGYTFGSGTRLTVV.

The table lists this clonotype with a few counts. This chain joins TRBV2 and TRBJ1-4; tentatively, D is TRBD1 (5 bases). Germline V gene sequence: CDR1 SNHLY, CDR2 FYNNEI. This CDR3 has 14 amino acids. The germline V and J ends were trimmed by 6 bases and 0 bases, with 8 bases remaining between them. The CDR3 DNA follows: TGTGCCAGCAGAACAGGATCAACTAATGAAAAACTGTTTTTT. Its protein is CASRTGSTNEKLFF.

This clonotype was counted at least ten times. This chain joins TRBV4-2 and TRBJ2-5, with D maybe TRBD1 (5 bases). V lost 3 bases and J lost 4, with 9 bases in between. There are 13 residues in the CDR3. Germline loops: CDR1 LGHNA, CDR2 YNFKEQ. The CDR3 spells CASSQDRGETQYF. The CDR3, as DNA: TGTGCCAGCAGCCAGGATAGGGGAGAGACCCAGTACTTC.

This chain links TRBV11-2 with TRBJ2-1, with 12 bases that match TRBD2. V shed 6 bases, J shed 2 bases, and the junction held 2 bases outside the gene matches. The CDR3 loop spans 15 amino acids. In germline, CDR1 is SGHAT, CDR2 FQNNGV. The CDR3 protein is CASRRLAGAYNEQFF. The CDR3, as DNA: TGTGCCAGCAGGCGACTAGCGGGAGCCTACAATGAGCAGTTCTTC.

This clonotype showed up many times. The chain employs TRBV6-2 or TRBV6-3 and TRBJ2-1; 8 bases agree with TRBD2. This CDR3 has 16 residues. Germline V CDR1 and CDR2: MNHEY, SVGEGT. V lost 6 bases and J lost 3; bases outside the gene matches: 10. CDR3 region: CASSPVGRAGYNEQFF. In nucleotides, the CDR3 is TGTGCCAGCAGCCCGGTCGGGAGGGCCGGCTACAATGAGCAGTTCTTC.

This clonotype appeared many times. V and J are TRBV5-4 and TRBJ2-3; 12 positions match TRBD2. Trimming at V came to 4 bases and at J to 5 bases, leaving 8 bases not matched to a gene. The CDR3 totals 16 residues. Per the germline V gene, CDR1 is SGHNT and CDR2 is YYREEE (reference sequence). CDR3 bases: TGTGCCAGCAGCCAACCAGGACTAGCGGGAATAGATACGCAGTATTTT. Protein product: CASSQPGLAGIDTQYF.

This clonotype was detected many times. V is TRBV10-2 and J is TRBJ1-1; maybe TRBD1 (6 bases). CDR3 length equals 10 residues. With 8 bases removed from V and 7 bases from J, the gap between germline ends came to 8 bases. Germline assignment: CDR1 WSHSY and CDR2 SAAADI. The CDR3 protein is CASGDIEAFF. Written as DNA, the CDR3 is TGCGCCAGCGGGGACATTGAAGCTTTCTTT.

Ten or more counts support this clonotype. The chain carries TRBV7-3 and TRBJ2-2; TRBD2 aligns across 10 bases. Germline CDR1 is SGHTA and CDR2 is FQGTGA. The V segment lost 4 bases and the J segment 1 base; nucleotides outside the gene matches: 0. CDR3 length: 15 residues. CDR3 sequence: CASSWTSGNTGELFF. In DNA, the CDR3 is TGTGCCAGCAGCTGGACTAGCGGGAACACCGGGGAGCTGTTTTTT.

The sample holds a few counts of this clonotype. The V and J genes are TRBV7-3 and TRBJ1-1; 9 nucleotides match TRBD1. The V segment lost 5 bases and the J segment 4 bases; nucleotides outside the gene matches: 8. This CDR3 is built from 15 residues. Germline-derived CDR1 and CDR2 are SGHTA and FQGTGA. The CDR3 is CASSPGQGMATEAFF. The CDR3 DNA is TGTGCCAGCAGCCCCGGACAGGGGATGGCCACTGAAGCTTTCTTT.

This clonotype was seen a few times. The chain is built from TRBV6-1 and TRBJ1-1; perhaps TRBD1 as D (6 bases). Deletions cut 7 bases from V and 1 base from J, with 13 bases between. The CDR3 is 14 amino acids. Germline loops: CDR1 MNHNS, CDR2 SASEGT. CDR3 coding DNA: TGTGCCAGCATTGTGGGGGGGCCGAACACTGAAGCTTTCTTT. Translation: CASIVGGPNTEAFF.